What follows are 21 T cell receptor beta chains derived from one specimen sequenced in a study of type 1 and type 2 diabetes patients. Genomic DNA was the PCR template. Amplification of the beta chain CDR3 used 30 forward and 13 reverse multiplex primers. TCRdb called the multiplex PCR reads again in MiXCR, with one record for every CDR3 protein. The table records about 290,000 distinct CDR3 sequences, 47% of them present only once. The sequenced sample consisted of peripheral blood mononuclear cells (PBMCs). The receptors come from a man aged 18 to 30 with type 2 diabetes.

This clonotype was seen only a few times. The CDR3 DNA reads TGTGCTACGGGACAGGGATACTCCTACGAGCAGTACTTC. Translation: CATGQGYSYEQYF. The J gene is TRBJ2-7, the V gene TRBV19; 9 bases fit TRBD1. This CDR3 has 13 residues. Germline V gene lookup returns CDR1 LNHDA and CDR2 SQIVND (reference sequence).

Comments on this clonotype: One end of the junction varies from germline; a read error may be responsible. This chain connects TRBV7-3 to TRBJ2-7; D tentatively fits TRBD1 or TRBD2 (5 bases each). The germline V gene has CDR1 SGHTA and CDR2 FQGTGA. The length of the CDR3 is 15 residues. The CDR3 DNA follows: TGCGCCAGCAGCCAAGATCGGGACGTACCCTACGAGCAGTACTTC. Protein: CASSQDRDVPYEQYF.

The table lists this clonotype with a count of one. J is TRBJ2-7 and V is TRBV6-5, with D perhaps TRBD1 (6 bases). The V gene's germline CDR1 is MNHEY and CDR2 SVGAGI. The CDR3 runs to 13 residues. Trimming pared 6 bases from V and 6 bases from J, leaving 15 bases between. CDR3 sequence reads: CASSVQGWVEQYF. CDR3 DNA sequence: TGTGCCAGCAGCGTACAGGGCTGGGTCGAGCAGTACTTC.

The V and J genes are TRBV12-3 or TRBV12-4 and TRBJ2-7; TRBD1 agrees at 9 bases. The V gene end was trimmed by 1 base and the J gene end by 5 bases; junction bases not matched to a gene: 3. The CDR3 contains 14 residues. CDR3 in DNA: TGTGCCAGCAGTTTAGTAACAGGGGGCAACGAGCAGTACTTC. Encoded protein: CASSLVTGGNEQYF.

The chain is built from TRBV4-1 and TRBJ2-7; D remains ambiguous. The CDR3 sequence is 13 residues long. Deletions cut 1 base from V and 7 bases from J, with 11 bases between. Germline V lookup: CDR1 MGHRA, CDR2 YSYEKL. CDR3 sequence (DNA): TGCGCCAGCAGCCAAGTGGCCGGGTCGGAGCAGTACTTC. Translating it yields CASSQVAGSEQYF.

This clonotype was counted many times. The CDR3 DNA sequence: TGTGCCAGCAGTTTAAGTTCGGGGAACACTGAAGCTTTCTTT. Its translation is CASSLSSGNTEAFF. The chain joins TRBV2 to TRBJ1-1, with D uncertain. The CDR3 consists of 14 residues. V lost 5 bases, J lost 1 base, and 11 bases lay in between. Germline V gene lookup returns CDR1 SNHLY and CDR2 FYNNEI.

This clonotype has at least ten counts. The CDR3 loop is CASAWGVHNEQFF. CDR3 coding DNA: TGCGCCAGTGCCTGGGGGGTGCACAATGAGCAGTTCTTC. The V and J genes are TRBV10-2 and TRBJ2-1; D is possibly TRBD2 (6 bases). CDR1 and CDR2 from the germline V gene are WSHSY and SAAADI. V lost 9 bases, J lost 5 bases, and 14 bases lay in between. This CDR3 is built from 13 residues.

V is TRBV7-3 and J is TRBJ2-7; D unclear. The J call is uncertain, as TRBJ2-1 better fits the DNA end. This CDR3 has 12 amino acids. The germline V gene encodes CDR1 SGHTA and CDR2 FQGTGA. CDR3 protein: CASSFSYYEQFF. The CDR3 bases are TGTGCCAGCAGCTTCTCATACTACGAGCAGTTCTTC.

The V gene is TRBV27, the J gene TRBJ1-6; D remains ambiguous. Deletions cut 3 bases from V and 3 bases from J, with 6 bases between. CDR1 is MNHEY, CDR2 SMNVEV, per germline (reference sequence). This CDR3 contains 14 residues. The CDR3 sequence: CASSLQLYNSPLHF. The CDR3 nucleotides read TGTGCCAGCAGTTTGCAGCTCTATAATTCACCCCTCCACTTT.

The rearrangement joins TRBV6-2 or TRBV6-3 to TRBJ2-7; D is unclear. Germline CDR1 and CDR2: MNHEY and SVGEGT. V shed 7 bases and J shed 6 bases, with 16 bases lying between them. CDR3 size: 13 residues. CDR3 sequence (DNA): TGTGCCAGCACGGGCTTCCCCCCTCTCGAGCAGTACTTC. Translated: CASTGFPPLEQYF.

This clonotype was counted only a few times. This rearrangement joins TRBV20-1 to TRBJ2-2; no clear D gene. The V end was cut by 6 bases, the J end by 0 bases, with 8 bases between. The CDR3 length is 13 residues. Germline CDR1 and CDR2: DFQATT and SNEGSKA (reference sequence). In DNA form, the CDR3 reads TGCAGTGCGCCAACGGCGAACACCGGGGAGCTGTTTTTT. Translation: CSAPTANTGELFF.

For this clonotype: At one of its ends the junction is not consistent with the germline gene, which may arise from a read error. The CDR3 reads CASSGGGPESQYF. In nucleotides, the CDR3 is TGTGCCAGCAGCGGGGGGGGGCCGGAGAGCCAGTACTTC. The chain uses TRBV2 and TRBJ2-5, with 8 bases fitting TRBD2. This CDR3 comprises 13 residues. The germline gives CDR1 SNHLY, CDR2 FYNNEI.

This clonotype occurred a few times. The gene calls are TRBV7-2 and TRBJ2-5, with 10 nucleotides matching TRBD1. CDR1 and CDR2 from the germline V gene are SGHTA and FQGNSA. CDR3 length: 16 residues. V dropped 5 bases and J dropped 5; count of bases not matched to a gene: 11. The CDR3 reads CASSQNIGTGVETQYF. The CDR3 DNA sequence: TGTGCCAGCAGCCAAAACATAGGGACAGGGGTTGAGACCCAGTACTTC.

The chain joins TRBV7-9 to TRBJ1-2; TRBD1 matches 7 bases. Trimming cost V 1 base and J 4 bases; bases outside gene matches: 3. The CDR3 is 14 residues long. CDR1 is SEHNR and CDR2 is FQNEAQ in the germline V gene (reference sequence). CDR3 residues: CASSLVTGTYGYTF. DNA of the CDR3: TGTGCCAGCAGCTTAGTGACAGGGACCTATGGCTACACCTTC. Together with reference TRBV7-9 and TRBJ1-2, the CDR3 gives the full variable domain: DTGVSQNPRHKITKRGQNVTFRCDPISEHNRLYWYRQTLGQGPEFLTYFQNEAQLEKSRLLSDRFSAERPKGSFSTLEIQRTEQGDSAMYLCASSLVTGTYGYTFGSGTRLTVV.

This rearrangement joins TRBV2 to TRBJ1-2; no clear D. CDR1 is SNHLY and CDR2 is FYNNEI in the germline V gene. V was shortened by 2 bases and J by 3 bases, with 7 bases between the two germline ends. The CDR3 spans 13 residues. CDR3 in amino acids: CASSENSDYGYTF. CDR3 sequence (DNA): TGTGCCAGCAGTGAAAACAGCGACTATGGCTACACCTTC.

This clonotype was observed a few times. This chain uses TRBV19 with TRBJ1-4; TRBD1 aligns across 7 bases. V lost 5 bases, J lost 7 bases, and 16 bases stayed unmatched. The CDR3 runs to 17 residues. Germline CDR1 LNHDA, CDR2 SQIVND (reference sequence). In nucleotides, the CDR3 is TGTGCCAGTAGTTTCTCCATCCCCCGACAGGGAGGTGAAAAACTGTTTTTT. It is translated as CASSFSIPRQGGEKLFF. The variable domain in full, completed from reference TRBV19 and TRBJ1-4, reads DGGITQSPKYLFRKEGQNVTLSCEQNLNHDAMYWYRQDPGQGLRLIYYSQIVNDFQKGDIAEGYSVSREKKESFPLTVTSAQKNPTAFYLCASSFSIPRQGGEKLFFGSGTQLSVL.

This clonotype was observed a few times. The rearrangement joins TRBV12-3 or TRBV12-4 to TRBJ1-6; no definite D call. The CDR3 is 14 amino acids. V gave up 1 base and J gave up 8 bases, with 9 bases separating them. This CDR3 reads CASSLVEPYSPLHF. CDR3 in DNA: TGTGCCAGCAGTTTAGTAGAGCCCTATTCACCCCTCCACTTT.

This rearrangement joins TRBV7-3 to TRBJ2-7; TRBD2 aligns across 7 bases. This CDR3 region has 14 residues. Trimming cost V 5 bases and J 3 bases; bases outside gene matches: 7. CDR1 is SGHTA, CDR2 FQGTGA, per germline. The CDR3 sequence: CASSPSGTNYEQYF. In DNA, the CDR3 is TGTGCCAGCAGCCCCAGCGGGACGAACTACGAGCAGTACTTC.

This clonotype was seen a handful of times. The chain couples TRBV20-1 to TRBJ1-4; possibly TRBD1 for D (5 bases). V was pared by 0 bases and J by 8 bases, with 16 bases between. The CDR3 runs to 15 residues. Germline CDR1 is DFQATT and CDR2 is SNEGSKA (reference sequence). The CDR3 DNA reads as TGCAGTGCTAGAGATCCGGGACGCTTAAGGGAAAAACTGTTTTTT. Amino acid sequence: CSARDPGRLREKLFF.

The chain couples TRBV7-2 to TRBJ1-1; D is unclear. Per germline, CDR1 SGHTA and CDR2 FQGNSA. With 6 bases removed from V and 4 bases from J, the gap between germline ends came to 12 bases. The CDR3 is 13 amino acids. The CDR3 region is CASSDDLGTEAFF. The CDR3 DNA sequence: TGTGCCAGCAGTGACGACCTGGGCACTGAAGCTTTCTTT.

The rearrangement uses TRBV19 and TRBJ2-3, with a possible D match to TRBD2 (6 bases). Germline V gene sequence: CDR1 LNHDA, CDR2 SQIVND (reference sequence). The length of the CDR3 is 15 residues. V gave up 3 bases and J gave up 0 bases, with 10 bases separating them. The CDR3 DNA reads TGTGCCAGTAGTATGGCGGGACCTAGCACAGATACGCAGTATTTT. Amino acids: CASSMAGPSTDTQYF.